This T cell receptor beta chain was observed in a study of blood T cell repertoires in COVID-19. Study in general: From T cells, B-cell-depleted T cells, or PBMCs came the material, which was cDNA or gDNA.

Seattle's enrolled individuals joined amid active infection and were then monitored longitudinally. The ends lost 6 bases at V and 5 bases at J; junction bases unmatched: 5. CDR3 length: 14 residues. Germline-derived CDR1 and CDR2 are MNHNY and SVGAGI (reference sequence). In the original workflow: Reference gene primer amplification yielded estimated nucleated cell counts. Generated by immunoSEQ multiplex PCR, the TCRdb table keeps only in-frame clones and is missing some. That table supplies the V and J calls and clone size; D and trimming were determined from the DNA. The sample has some 59,000 clones, around four fifths seen once.

Input material: peripheral blood. The V gene is TRBV6-6, the J gene TRBJ2-3; TRBD1 matches 10 bases. This receptor was taken from a man aged 25-45 years with COVID-19, enrolled during active disease. CDR3 protein: CASRRQGAEDTQYF. The CDR3 bases are TGTGCCAGCAGGAGACAGGGGGCAGAAGATACGCAGTATTTT.